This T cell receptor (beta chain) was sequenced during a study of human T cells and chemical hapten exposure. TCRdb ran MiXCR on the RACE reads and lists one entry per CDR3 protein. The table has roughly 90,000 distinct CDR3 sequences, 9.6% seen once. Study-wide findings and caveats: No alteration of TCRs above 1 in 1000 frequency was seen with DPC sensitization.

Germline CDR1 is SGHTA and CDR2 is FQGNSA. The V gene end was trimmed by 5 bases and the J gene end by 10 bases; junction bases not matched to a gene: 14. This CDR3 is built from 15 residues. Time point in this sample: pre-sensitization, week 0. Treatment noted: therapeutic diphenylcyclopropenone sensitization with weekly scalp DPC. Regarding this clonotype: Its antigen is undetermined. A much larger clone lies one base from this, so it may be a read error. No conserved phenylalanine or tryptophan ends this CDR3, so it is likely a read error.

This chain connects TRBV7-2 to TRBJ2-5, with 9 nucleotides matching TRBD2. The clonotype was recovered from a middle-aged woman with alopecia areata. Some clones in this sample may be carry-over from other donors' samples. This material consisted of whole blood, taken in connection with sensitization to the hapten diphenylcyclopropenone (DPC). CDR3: CASSPPGGGVQSQYL. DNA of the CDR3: TGTGCCAGCAGCCCTCCCGGCGGGGGGGTTCAAAGCCAGTACCTC.